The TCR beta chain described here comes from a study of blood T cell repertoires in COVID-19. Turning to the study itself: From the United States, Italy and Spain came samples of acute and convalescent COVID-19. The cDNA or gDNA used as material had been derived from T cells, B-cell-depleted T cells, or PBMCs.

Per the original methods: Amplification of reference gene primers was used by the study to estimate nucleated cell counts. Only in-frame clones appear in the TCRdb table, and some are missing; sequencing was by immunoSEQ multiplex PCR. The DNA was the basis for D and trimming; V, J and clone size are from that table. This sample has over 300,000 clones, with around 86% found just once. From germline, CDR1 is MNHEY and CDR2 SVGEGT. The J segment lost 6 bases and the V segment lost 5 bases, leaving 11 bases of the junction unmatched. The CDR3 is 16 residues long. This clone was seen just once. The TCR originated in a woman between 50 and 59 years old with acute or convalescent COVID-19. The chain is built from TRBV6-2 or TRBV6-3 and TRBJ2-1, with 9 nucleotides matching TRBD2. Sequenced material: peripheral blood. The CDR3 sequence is CASSHNPGTSFNEQFF. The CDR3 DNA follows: TGTGCCAGCAGTCACAACCCCGGGACTAGCTTCAATGAGCAGTTCTTC.